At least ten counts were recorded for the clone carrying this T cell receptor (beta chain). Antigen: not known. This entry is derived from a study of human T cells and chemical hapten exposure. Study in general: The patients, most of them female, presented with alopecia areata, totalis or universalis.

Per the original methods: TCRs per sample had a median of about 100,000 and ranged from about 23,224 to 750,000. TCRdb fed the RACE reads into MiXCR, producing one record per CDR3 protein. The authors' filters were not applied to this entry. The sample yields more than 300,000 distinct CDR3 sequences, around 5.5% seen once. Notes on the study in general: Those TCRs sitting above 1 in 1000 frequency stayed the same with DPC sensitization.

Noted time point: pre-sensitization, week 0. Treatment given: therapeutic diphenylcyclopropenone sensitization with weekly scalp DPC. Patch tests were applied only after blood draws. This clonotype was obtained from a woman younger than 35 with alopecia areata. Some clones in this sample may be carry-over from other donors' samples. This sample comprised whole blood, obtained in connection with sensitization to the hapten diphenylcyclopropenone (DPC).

In DNA, the CDR3 is TGTGCCAGCAGCTCGAACCCCGGAGGGGAGCAGTACTTC. Translated: CASSSNPGGEQYF. The gene calls are TRBV7-2 and TRBJ2-7, with D tentatively TRBD2 (6 bases). This CDR3 spans 13 amino acids. V dropped 4 bases and J dropped 7 bases, with 14 bases sitting between them. CDR1 is SGHTA, CDR2 FQGNSA, per germline.